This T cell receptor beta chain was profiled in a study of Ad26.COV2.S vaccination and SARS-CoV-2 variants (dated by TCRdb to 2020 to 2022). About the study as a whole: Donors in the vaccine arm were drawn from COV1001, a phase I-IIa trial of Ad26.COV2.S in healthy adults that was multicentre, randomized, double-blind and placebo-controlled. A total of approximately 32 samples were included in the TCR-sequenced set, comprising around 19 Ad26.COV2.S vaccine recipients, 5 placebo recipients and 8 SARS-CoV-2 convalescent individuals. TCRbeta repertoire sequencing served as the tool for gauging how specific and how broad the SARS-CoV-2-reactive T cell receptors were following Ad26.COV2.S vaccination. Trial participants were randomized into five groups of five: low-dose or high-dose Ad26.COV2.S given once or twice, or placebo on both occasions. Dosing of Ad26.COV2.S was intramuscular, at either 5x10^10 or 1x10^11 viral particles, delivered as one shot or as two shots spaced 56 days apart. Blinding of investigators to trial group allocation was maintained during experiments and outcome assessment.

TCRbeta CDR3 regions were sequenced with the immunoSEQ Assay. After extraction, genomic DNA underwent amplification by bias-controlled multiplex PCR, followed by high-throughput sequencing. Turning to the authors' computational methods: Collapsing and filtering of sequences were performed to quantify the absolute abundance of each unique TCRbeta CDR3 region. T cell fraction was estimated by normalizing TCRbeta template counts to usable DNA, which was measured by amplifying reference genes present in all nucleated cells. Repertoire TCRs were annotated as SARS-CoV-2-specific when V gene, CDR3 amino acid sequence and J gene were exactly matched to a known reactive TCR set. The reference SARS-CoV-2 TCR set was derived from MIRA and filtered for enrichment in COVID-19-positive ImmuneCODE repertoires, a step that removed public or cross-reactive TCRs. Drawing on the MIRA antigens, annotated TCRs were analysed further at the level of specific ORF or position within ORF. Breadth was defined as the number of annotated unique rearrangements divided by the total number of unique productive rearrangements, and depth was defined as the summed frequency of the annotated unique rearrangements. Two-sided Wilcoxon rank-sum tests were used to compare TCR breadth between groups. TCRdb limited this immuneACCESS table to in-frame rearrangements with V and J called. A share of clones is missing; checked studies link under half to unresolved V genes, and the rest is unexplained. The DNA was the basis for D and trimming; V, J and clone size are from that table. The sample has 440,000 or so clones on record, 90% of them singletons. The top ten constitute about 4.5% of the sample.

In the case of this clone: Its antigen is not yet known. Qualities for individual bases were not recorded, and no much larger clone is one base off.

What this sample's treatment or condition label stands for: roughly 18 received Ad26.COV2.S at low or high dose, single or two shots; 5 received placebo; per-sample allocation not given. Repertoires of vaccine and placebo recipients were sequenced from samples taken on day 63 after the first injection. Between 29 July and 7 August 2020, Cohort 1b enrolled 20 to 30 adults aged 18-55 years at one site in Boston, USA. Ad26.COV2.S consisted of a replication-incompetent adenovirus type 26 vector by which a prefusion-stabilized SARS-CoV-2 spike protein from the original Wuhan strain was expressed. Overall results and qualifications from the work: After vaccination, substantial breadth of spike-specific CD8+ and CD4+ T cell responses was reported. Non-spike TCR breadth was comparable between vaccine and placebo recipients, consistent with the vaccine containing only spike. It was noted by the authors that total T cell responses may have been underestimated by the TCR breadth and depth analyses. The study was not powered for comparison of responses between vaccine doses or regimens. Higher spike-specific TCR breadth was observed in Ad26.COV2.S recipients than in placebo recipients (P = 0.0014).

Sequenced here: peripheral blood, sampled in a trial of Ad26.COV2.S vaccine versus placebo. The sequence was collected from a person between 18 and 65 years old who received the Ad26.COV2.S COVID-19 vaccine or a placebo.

The CDR3 region: CATRRGKTGELFF. The bases read TGTGCCACCCGCAGGGGAAAAACCGGGGAGCTGTTTTTT. The chain is assembled from TRBV2 and TRBJ2-2; perhaps TRBD1 is the D gene, with 6 bases matching. The CDR3 numbers 13 residues from cysteine through phenylalanine. Solely the CDR3 DNA is kept, with 39 bases framed from the first base. Per the germline V gene, SNHLY is the CDR1 and FYNNEI is the CDR2. The V and J ends are trimmed by 10 bases and 5 bases, leaving 14 bases between them.